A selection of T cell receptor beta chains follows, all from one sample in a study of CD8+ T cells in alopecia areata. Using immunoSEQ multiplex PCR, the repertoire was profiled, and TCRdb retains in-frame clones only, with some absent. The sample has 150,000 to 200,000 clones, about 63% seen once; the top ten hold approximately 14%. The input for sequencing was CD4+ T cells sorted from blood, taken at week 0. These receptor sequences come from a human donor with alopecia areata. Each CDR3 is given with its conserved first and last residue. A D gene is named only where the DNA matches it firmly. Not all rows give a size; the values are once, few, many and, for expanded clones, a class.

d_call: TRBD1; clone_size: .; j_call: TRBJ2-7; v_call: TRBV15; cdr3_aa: CATRTGGTGDEQYF; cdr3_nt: TGTGCCACCAGAACCGGCGGGACAGGGGACGAGCAGTACTTC
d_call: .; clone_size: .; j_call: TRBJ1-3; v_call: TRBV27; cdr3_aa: CASGQLPSNSGNTIYF; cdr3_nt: TGTGCCAGCGGACAGCTTCCAAGCAACTCTGGAAACACCATATATTTT
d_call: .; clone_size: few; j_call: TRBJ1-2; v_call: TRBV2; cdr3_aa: CASLRAGYGYTF; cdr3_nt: TGTGCCTCCCTCCGGGCAGGCTATGGCTACACCTTC
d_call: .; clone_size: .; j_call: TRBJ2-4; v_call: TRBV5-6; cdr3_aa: CASSLITGTPQAKNIQYF; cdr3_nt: TGTGCCAGCAGCTTGATCACGGGAACGCCCCAAGCCAAAAACATTCAGTACTTC
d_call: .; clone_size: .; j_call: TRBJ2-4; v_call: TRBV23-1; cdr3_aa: CASSQSGGQSGGCIQYF; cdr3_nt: TGCGCCAGCAGTCAATCGGGAGGCCAGTCAGGAGGGTGTATTCAGTACTTC
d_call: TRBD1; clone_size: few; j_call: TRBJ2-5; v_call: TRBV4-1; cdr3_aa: CASSQVGTGQETQYF; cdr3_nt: TGCGCCAGCAGCCAAGTGGGGACAGGTCAAGAGACCCAGTACTTC
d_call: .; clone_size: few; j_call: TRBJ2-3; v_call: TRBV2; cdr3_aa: CASSLGPDTQYF; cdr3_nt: TGTGCCAGCAGCTTAGGTCCGGATACGCAGTATTTT
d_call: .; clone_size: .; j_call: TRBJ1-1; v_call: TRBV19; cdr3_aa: CASSRGTEAFF; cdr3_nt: TGTGCCAGTAGTCGCGGAACTGAAGCTTTCTTT
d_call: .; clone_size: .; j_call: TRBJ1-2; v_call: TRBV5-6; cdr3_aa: CASRPLDGGGYGYTF; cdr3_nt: TGTGCCAGCAGACCGTTGGACGGCGGCGGCTATGGCTACACCTTC
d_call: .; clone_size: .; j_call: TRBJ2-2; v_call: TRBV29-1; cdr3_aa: CSVEEGRGNTGELFF; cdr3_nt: TGCAGCGTTGAAGAGGGCAGGGGGAACACCGGGGAGCTGTTTTTT
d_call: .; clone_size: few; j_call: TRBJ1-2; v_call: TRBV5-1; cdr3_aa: CASSPGGSNYGYTF; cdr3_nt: TGCGCCAGCAGCCCGGGGGGGTCTAACTATGGCTACACCTTC